The clone carrying this TCR beta chain was counted between two and nine times. The CDR3 length is 13 residues. V was cut by 3 bases and J by 0 bases, with 6 bases left in between. Germline V gene sequence: CDR1 SGDLS, CDR2 YYNGEE. The data derive from a study of blood T cell repertoires in COVID-19. Measured with immunoSEQ multiplex PCR; TCRdb has only the in-frame clones, and not every one. The sample carries about 250,000 clones, 65% to 85% recorded once. This clonotype originated in a middle-aged woman with active or convalescent COVID-19. This chain joins TRBV9 and TRBJ1-1; D remains ambiguous. The sample comprised peripheral blood. CDR3 in amino acids: CASSGLLNTEAFF. CDR3 DNA sequence: TGTGCCAGCAGCGGGCTCTTGAACACTGAAGCTTTCTTT. The whole variable domain, filled in from reference TRBV9 and TRBJ1-1, reads DSGVTQTPKHLITATGQRVTLRCSPRSGDLSVYWYQQSLDQGLQFLIQYYNGEERAKGNILERFSAQQFPDLHSELNLSSLELGDSALYFCASSGLLNTEAFFGQGTRLTVV.